The clone carrying this T cell receptor (beta chain) was seen repeatedly, ten times or more. Its antigen remains unidentified. These data originate in a study of molecular identifiers for immune sequencing clone quantification. The sorting of naive CD8 T cells used the CD8+CD4-CCR7+CD45RA+ phenotype. Overall study results and limits: The share of molecules held by clones above 20 RNA copies was over 99% in effector cells and under 1% in naive cells.

TCRdb used MiXCR to reprocess the PCR reads, holding one entry per CDR3 protein. The data contain some 41,000 distinct CDR3 sequences, about a fifth of them singletons. V was clipped by 7 bases and J by 4 bases; unmatched bases: 8. There are 14 residues in the CDR3. Material for sequencing was naive CD8+ T cells from blood, with Jurkat cell RNA spiked in. Documented subset: FACS-sorted CD8+CD4-CCR7+CD45RA+ naive T cells. The source of this sequence is a human donor in good health. Some libraries in this study had Jurkat cell RNA spiked in. The rearrangement joins TRBV12-3 or TRBV12-4 to TRBJ2-3; the match to TRBD2 covers 7 bases. The CDR3 nucleotides are TGTGCCAGCACGACTGAGGGAGGGCCAGATACGCAGTATTTT. Residues: CASTTEGGPDTQYF.